Sequencing of this T cell receptor beta chain was carried out in a study of T cell repertoires in cytomegalovirus infection. Turning to the study itself: Selection of CMV epitopes for the study included recently identified HLA-C-restricted and well-studied HLA-B-restricted ones. Through public TCR beta signatures, both CMV infection and matching HLA type were indicated. Study findings and constraints: Cumulated frequencies of public TCR beta families served to identify carriers of CMV plus the relevant HLA. Ex vivo responses were dominated by HLA-C-restricted CMV-specific TCR beta clonotypes.

TCRdb analysed the reads with MiXCR anew, one entry per CDR3 protein. Of roughly 45,000 distinct CDR3 sequences listed, about a fifth are singletons. Germline V gene lookup returns CDR1 SGHAT and CDR2 FQNNGV. The V and J ends lost 11 bases and 0 bases, in that order; junction bases with no gene match: 3. This CDR3 contains 14 residues. Comments on this clonotype: What it binds is unknown.

The clonotype originates from a human donor in good health (CMV status not recorded). Some clones in this sample may be carry-over from other donors' samples. Material: CD8+ T cells from cultured PBMCs, obtained from culture after CMV antigen stimulation. The chain carries TRBV11-2 and TRBJ2-5, with 13 bases aligning to TRBD2. The CDR3 spells CAVGTSGDQETQYF. DNA for the CDR3: TGTGCCGTCGGGACTAGCGGGGACCAAGAGACCCAGTACTTC. Full variable domain (missing parts from reference TRBV11-2 and TRBJ2-5): EAGVAQSPRYKIIEKRQSVAFWCNPISGHATLYWYQQILGQGPKLLIQFQNNGVVDDSQLPKDRFSAERLKGVDSTLKIQPAKLEDSAVYLCAVGTSGDQETQYFGPGTRLLVL.